What follows are 17 T cell receptor beta chains derived from one specimen sequenced in a study of beta chain features in type 1 diabetes. Reverse transcribing all isolated RNA meant expressed TCRB transcripts were sequenced. The method was immunoSEQ multiplex PCR; TCRdb's version includes in-frame clones alone and lacks a portion of them. The profile shows over 150,000 clones, around 8.5% of them singletons. Sequenced sample: central memory CD4+ T cells from blood. The receptors shown here come from a man between 18 and 29 years old in good health.

The chain combines TRBV5-1 with TRBJ1-1; 9 bases align to TRBD1. The germline gives CDR1 SGHRS, CDR2 YFSETQ. V lost 4 bases, J lost 5 bases, and 9 bases stayed unmatched. The CDR3 is 15 amino acids. CDR3 sequence (DNA): TGCGCCAGCAGCACCCAGGGACAGGGAGGGACTGAAGCTTTCTTT. The encoded protein is CASSTQGQGGTEAFF.

The chain employs TRBV7-2 and TRBJ2-6; D is unresolved. The CDR3 has 14 amino acids. Per the germline V gene, CDR1 is SGHTA and CDR2 is FQGNSA. V lost 4 bases, J lost 0 bases, and 4 bases lay in between. CDR3 amino acids: CASSYSSGANVLTF. The CDR3 bases are TGTGCCAGCAGCTACAGCTCTGGGGCCAACGTCCTGACTTTC.

This clone was found a few times. This sequence joins TRBV7-2 and TRBJ2-7; weak D call: TRBD1 (6 bases). Trimming removed 3 bases from V and 0 bases from J, with 12 bases in between. Germline CDR1 and CDR2: SGHTA and FQGNSA. The CDR3 consists of 15 residues. Here the CDR3 DNA reads TGTGCCAGCAGCTTGACCAGGGGACCCTCCTACGAGCAGTACTTC. As protein: CASSLTRGPSYEQYF.

A few counts support this clone. The rearrangement joins TRBV2 to TRBJ2-1; 13 bases line up with TRBD2. Trimming cost V 7 bases and J 8 bases; bases outside gene matches: 8. CDR1 is SNHLY and CDR2 is FYNNEI in the germline V gene. The CDR3 totals 15 residues. The CDR3 region has the DNA TGTGCCAGCACCCCACTAGCGGGAGGGGGAGATGAGCAGTTCTTC. This gives the protein CASTPLAGGGDEQFF. Complete variable domain (other parts from reference TRBV2 and TRBJ2-1): EPEVTQTPSHQVTQMGQEVILRCVPISNHLYFYWYRQILGQKVEFLVSFYNNEISEKSEIFDDQFSVERPDGSNFTLKIRSTKLEDSAMYFCASTPLAGGGDEQFFGPGTRLTVL.

The chain uses TRBV4-1 and TRBJ2-7; TRBD1 matches at 8 bases. V was clipped by 3 bases and J by 6 bases; unmatched bases: 13. Germline CDR1 is MGHRA and CDR2 is YSYEKL. The CDR3 has 16 residues. The DNA of the CDR3 is TGCGCCAGCAGCCATATGGGACAGGCTGAGGCCGCCGAGCAGTACTTC. Encoded protein: CASSHMGQAEAAEQYF.

This clone came up many times. V is TRBV20-1 and J is TRBJ2-7, with D tentatively TRBD1 (6 bases). The CDR3 runs to 11 residues. Germline V gene lookup returns CDR1 DFQATT and CDR2 SNEGSKA (reference sequence). V was cut by 3 bases and J by 8 bases, with 11 bases left in between. CDR3: CSASPGHQQYF. DNA of the CDR3: TGCAGTGCTAGTCCGGGACACCAGCAGTACTTC.

The chain couples TRBV28 to TRBJ2-7, with 9 bases lining up with TRBD2. Germline-derived CDR1 and CDR2 are MDHEN and SYDVKM. V lost 7 bases, J lost 4 bases, and 8 bases stayed unmatched. The CDR3 is made up of 14 amino acids. CDR3 DNA sequence: TGTGCCAGCAAGCCGGGACTAGCCACTTACGAGCAGTACTTC. It encodes CASKPGLATYEQYF.

The chain is built from TRBV7-8 and TRBJ1-6; no definite D call. Trimming shortened V by 5 bases and J by 9 bases, and 17 bases separated the two germline ends. The CDR3 runs 15 residues. Germline V lookup: CDR1 SGHVS, CDR2 FQNEAQ. This CDR3 is CASSPSDSFGSPLHF. CDR3 nucleotides: TGTGCCAGCAGCCCATCCGACTCCTTCGGTTCACCCCTCCACTTT.

The chain carries TRBV5-1 and TRBJ1-2; 12 nucleotides line up with TRBD1. Losses at the gene ends were 0 bases for V and 6 bases for J; bases not matched to a gene: 3. This CDR3 comprises 15 residues. Germline V CDR1 and CDR2: SGHRS, YFSETQ. The CDR3 DNA reads TGCGCCAGCAGCTTGGAAGGGACAGGGGGCGATGGCTACACCTTC. Its protein is CASSLEGTGGDGYTF.

This clone was found a few times. The chain uses TRBV4-3 and TRBJ2-1; D possibly corresponds to TRBD1 (7 bases). The CDR3 extends over 19 amino acids. Looked up from germline, CDR1 is LGHNA and CDR2 is YSLEER. Trimming removed 1 base at V and 2 bases at J, with 21 bases between. CDR3 nucleotides: TGCGCCAGCAGCCAAGGTACCCCACGAGGAGGGGGCGCCTACAATGAGCAGTTCTTC. This codes for CASSQGTPRGGGAYNEQFF.

This clone was seen many times. The chain couples TRBV19 to TRBJ2-3, with D perhaps TRBD2 (5 bases). Trimming cost V 3 bases and J 4 bases, with 8 bases left between them. The CDR3 covers 13 residues. Germline-derived CDR1 and CDR2 are LNHDA and SQIVND (reference sequence). CDR3 sequence: CASSITRPDTQYF. CDR3 bases: TGTGCCAGTAGTATTACTAGACCAGATACGCAGTATTTT. Together with reference TRBV19 and TRBJ2-3, the CDR3 gives the full variable domain: DGGITQSPKYLFRKEGQNVTLSCEQNLNHDAMYWYRQDPGQGLRLIYYSQIVNDFQKGDIAEGYSVSREKKESFPLTVTSAQKNPTAFYLCASSITRPDTQYFGPGTRLTVL.

J is TRBJ2-7 and V is TRBV14, with 7 bases identical to TRBD1. The germline V gene has CDR1 SGHDN and CDR2 FVKESK. V lost 4 bases to trimming and J lost 9 bases; unmatched junction nucleotides: 6. There are 12 residues in the CDR3. In DNA form, the CDR3 reads TGTGCCAGCAGCCTAAGGGGGCAGGGGCAGTACTTC. Protein: CASSLRGQGQYF. The whole variable domain, filled in from reference TRBV14 and TRBJ2-7, reads EAGVTQFPSHSVIEKGQTVTLRCDPISGHDNLYWYRRVMGKEIKFLLHFVKESKQDESGMPNNRFLAERTGGTYSTLKVQPAELEDSGVYFCASSLRGQGQYFGPGTRLTVT.

This clone has at least ten counts. The chain carries TRBV7-9 and TRBJ2-3; D ambiguous. The CDR3 contains 13 residues. The V end was cut by 4 bases, the J end by 1 base, with 6 bases between. Germline CDR1 SEHNR, CDR2 FQNEAQ (reference sequence). CDR3 protein: CASSSLGTDTQYF. Here the CDR3 DNA reads TGTGCCAGCAGCTCCCTCGGCACAGATACGCAGTATTTT.

This clone was recorded a few times. This chain uses TRBV4-1 with TRBJ2-1; 9 bases match TRBD1. The germline V gene has CDR1 MGHRA and CDR2 YSYEKL. V shed 5 bases, J shed 8 bases, and the junction held 7 bases outside the gene matches. The CDR3 length is 14 residues. The CDR3 is CASSAGTGIYEQFF. The DNA for the CDR3 is TGCGCCAGCAGCGCCGGGACAGGGATTTATGAGCAGTTCTTC.

The CDR3 spells CASSFRGSDTQYF. CDR3 nucleotide sequence: TGTGCCAGCAGCTTCAGGGGTTCAGATACGCAGTATTTT. J is TRBJ2-3 and V is TRBV7-3; possibly TRBD1 for D (6 bases). Germline values: CDR1 SGHTA, CDR2 FQGTGA. Trimming removed 3 bases at V and 4 bases at J, with 8 bases between. The CDR3 contains 13 residues.

The chain uses TRBV5-4 and TRBJ2-7; TRBD2 might be the D (6 bases). V lost 0 bases and J 0 bases, leaving 10 bases between the germline ends. The CDR3 consists of 15 residues. Looked up from germline, CDR1 is SGHNT and CDR2 is YYREEE (reference sequence). CDR3 DNA sequence: TGTGCCAGCAGCTTGGCCGGGGACTTCTCCTACGAGCAGTACTTC. This codes for CASSLAGDFSYEQYF.

The sample holds a few counts of this clone. The CDR3 DNA sequence: TGTGCCAGCAGCCCAGACCCAGGGGGGGAGCAGTTCTTC. This translates into CASSPDPGGEQFF. The rearrangement links TRBV4-2 to TRBJ2-1; D is perhaps TRBD1 (7 bases). The V gene's germline CDR1 is LGHNA and CDR2 YNFKEQ. This CDR3 is 13 amino acids long. Trimming removed 4 bases at V and 10 bases at J, with 14 bases between.